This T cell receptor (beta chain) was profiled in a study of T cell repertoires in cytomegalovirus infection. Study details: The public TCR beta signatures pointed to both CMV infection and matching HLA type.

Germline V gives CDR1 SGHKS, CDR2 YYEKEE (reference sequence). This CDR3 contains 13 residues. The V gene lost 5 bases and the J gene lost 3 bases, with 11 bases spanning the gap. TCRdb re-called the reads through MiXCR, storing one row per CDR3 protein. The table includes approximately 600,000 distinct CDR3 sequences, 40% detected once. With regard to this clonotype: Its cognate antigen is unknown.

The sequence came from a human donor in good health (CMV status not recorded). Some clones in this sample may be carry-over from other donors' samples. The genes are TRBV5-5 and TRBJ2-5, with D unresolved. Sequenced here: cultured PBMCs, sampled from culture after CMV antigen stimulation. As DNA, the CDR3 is TGTGCCAGCAGTTATTGGTCTGAAGAGACCCAGTACTTC. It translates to CASSYWSEETQYF.